This entry features one T cell receptor beta chain sequence. TCRdb derives one entry per CDR3 protein from the 5' RACE reads, leaving out DNA. The repertoire table contains some 410,000 distinct CDR3 sequences. This entry comes from a study of T cells expressing NK-cell markers. Study-wide context: Beta-chain profiling covered CD3+CD56+NKG2C+, CD3+CD56+NKG2C- and CD3+CD56-NKG2C+ sorted subsets.

This CDR3 spans 12 amino acids. Germline V lookup: CDR1 SQVTM, CDR2 ANQGSEA. The receptor's source is a woman between 18 and 70 years old in good health. The sequenced material came from blood T cells: a sorted CD56 or NKG2C T cell subset, CD4+ or CD8+ T cells, or bulk PBMC T cells (not recorded which). The gene calls are TRBV29-1 and TRBJ1-1; TCRdb names TRBD1, which stays unverified in the absence of DNA. CDR3 loop: CSVSGSGAEAFF. Variable domain in full (rest from reference TRBV29-1 and TRBJ1-1): SAVISQKPSRDICQRGTSLTIQCQVDSQVTMMFWYRQQPGQSLTLIATANQGSEATYESGFVIDKFPISRPNLTFSTLTVSNMSPEDSSIYLCSVSGSGAEAFFGQGTRLTVV.